This T cell receptor beta chain was identified in a study of cytomegalovirus exposure and HLA in healthy donors. PCR employed 60 Vbeta and 13 Jbeta primers. Data came from immunoSEQ multiplex PCR; TCRdb stores just in-frame clones and leaves some out. Among about 110,000 clones listed, 70% were seen once. Trimming shortened V by 6 bases and J by 8 bases, and 16 bases separated the two germline ends. Germline CDR1 is SGHAT and CDR2 is FQNNGV. The CDR3 is made up of 13 amino acids. Specimen: PBMCs. This sequence originates from a man in his forties or fifties in good health and CMV-seropositive. The chain joins TRBV11-2 to TRBJ1-1, with D perhaps TRBD1 (6 bases). In DNA form, the CDR3 reads TGTGCCAGCAGTGAAGCACAGGGAGCAGAAGCTTTCTTT. Translating gives CASSEAQGAEAFF. The whole variable domain, remainder taken from reference TRBV11-2 and TRBJ1-1, is EAGVAQSPRYKIIEKRQSVAFWCNPISGHATLYWYQQILGQGPKLLIQFQNNGVVDDSQLPKDRFSAERLKGVDSTLKIQPAKLEDSAVYLCASSEAQGAEAFFGQGTRLTVV.